Shown below are 13 T cell receptor beta chains from a single sample sequenced in a study of blood T cell repertoires in COVID-19 (dated by TCRdb to between 2020 and 2021). The library was produced with the immunoSEQ multiplex PCR assay. This immuneACCESS table, as held by TCRdb, lists in-frame sequences with V and J called but not all clones. Of the missing ones, under half trace to an unresolved V gene in checked studies; the others have no known cause. Here the sample has 90,000 to 110,000 clones; 84% occur a single time. 6.5% to 8% of the sample rests with the top ten. Sequenced material: peripheral blood. Receptors originate from a woman aged 45-65 years with acute or convalescent COVID-19.

The rearrangement uses TRBV5-8 and TRBJ1-6; 10 bases align to TRBD1. Germline CDR1 is SGHTS and CDR2 is YDEGEE. Losses at the gene ends were 2 bases for V and 10 bases for J; bases not matched to a gene: 6. The CDR3 spans 15 residues. The DNA for the CDR3 is TGTGCCAGCAGCTTTAGGGACAGGGGCGACTCACCCCTCCACTTT. Translating it yields CASSFRDRGDSPLHF.

The chain recombines TRBV19 with TRBJ1-1, with unresolved D. The CDR3 contains 16 residues. Germline CDR1 is LNHDA and CDR2 is SQIVND (reference sequence). Trimming stripped 7 bases from V and 3 bases from J, with 21 bases between. CDR3 sequence: CASTPRRGGSDTEAFF. The DNA of the CDR3 is TGTGCCAGTACCCCAAGGCGGGGAGGTAGTGACACTGAAGCTTTCTTT.

The rearrangement joins TRBV14 to TRBJ2-6, with 7 bases matching TRBD2. Germline V CDR1 and CDR2: SGHDN, FVKESK. The CDR3 has 17 amino acids. V was pared by 1 base and J by 0 bases, with 3 bases of the junction left unmatched. For the CDR3, the DNA is TGTGCCAGCAGCCAAGGGGGAGGGGTCTCTGGGGCCAACGTCCTGACTTTC. It translates to CASSQGGGVSGANVLTF. The entire variable domain, with the rest obtained from reference TRBV14 and TRBJ2-6, is as follows: EAGVTQFPSHSVIEKGQTVTLRCDPISGHDNLYWYRRVMGKEIKFLLHFVKESKQDESGMPNNRFLAERTGGTYSTLKVQPAELEDSGVYFCASSQGGGVSGANVLTFGAGSRLTVL.

CDR3 nucleotides: TGTGCCAGCAGCTTAGGAGTATCCAACTACAATGAGCAGTTCTTC. Residues: CASSLGVSNYNEQFF. The V and J genes are TRBV7-3 and TRBJ2-1; D call uncertain. With 2 bases removed from V and 3 bases from J, the gap between germline ends came to 11 bases. The CDR3 has 15 amino acids. CDR1 and CDR2 (germline): SGHTA, FQGTGA.

This clone has a handful of counts. CDR3 nucleotide sequence: TGTGCCAGCAACTGGGCTACCGGGACAGGGTCTTCTGGCTACACCTTC. Translation: CASNWATGTGSSGYTF. This chain joins TRBV7-2 and TRBJ1-2; 9 bases agree with TRBD1. The V segment lost 7 bases and the J segment 7 bases; nucleotides outside the gene matches: 16. Germline CDR1 reads SGHTA; CDR2 reads FQGNSA. The CDR3 extends over 16 amino acids.

The chain employs TRBV18 and TRBJ2-7; 9 bases line up with TRBD1. CDR3 length equals 12 residues. Germline V gene lookup returns CDR1 KGHSH and CDR2 LQKENI. J was trimmed by 10 bases and V by 3 bases; bases with no gene match: 4. DNA for the CDR3: TGTGCCAGCTCACCGGACAGGGGACCCCAGTACTTC. Its protein product is CASSPDRGPQYF.

This clone turned up a few times. The chain is built from TRBV28 and TRBJ2-7; the D gene is possibly TRBD1 (6 bases). The germline V and J ends were trimmed by 3 bases and 4 bases, with 16 bases remaining between them. The CDR3 contains 15 residues. From germline, CDR1 is MDHEN and CDR2 SYDVKM. The CDR3 loop is CASSFQGSGIYEQYF. Here the CDR3 DNA reads TGTGCCAGCAGTTTCCAGGGGAGTGGGATATACGAGCAGTACTTC.

The chain combines TRBV9 with TRBJ1-1, with 7 bases that match TRBD1. Germline V gene lookup returns CDR1 SGDLS and CDR2 YYNGEE. V gave up 4 bases and J gave up 1 base; unmatched junction bases: 7. This CDR3 comprises 15 residues. The CDR3 sequence is CASSPSGQRNTEAFF. The CDR3 DNA is TGTGCCAGCAGCCCCTCGGGACAGCGGAACACTGAAGCTTTCTTT. The full variable domain, its missing parts supplied by reference TRBV9 and TRBJ1-1, is DSGVTQTPKHLITATGQRVTLRCSPRSGDLSVYWYQQSLDQGLQFLIQYYNGEERAKGNILERFSAQQFPDLHSELNLSSLELGDSALYFCASSPSGQRNTEAFFGQGTRLTVV.

The genes are TRBV9 and TRBJ2-1, with 16 positions matching TRBD2. The CDR3 length is 20 residues. Germline V gene data show CDR1 as SGDLS and CDR2 as YYNGEE. The ends lost 0 bases at V and 4 bases at J; junction bases unmatched: 10. CDR3 region: CASSVASGTSGGDRYNEQFF. The DNA for the CDR3 is TGTGCCAGCAGCGTAGCCTCCGGGACTAGCGGGGGGGATCGATACAATGAGCAGTTCTTC.

The chain combines TRBV7-2 with TRBJ1-1, with no clear D. The CDR3 runs to 13 residues. Germline CDR1 and CDR2: SGHTA and FQGNSA. V lost 3 bases to trimming and J lost 0 bases, with 5 bases between them. In nucleotides, the CDR3 is TGTGCCAGCAGCTTCCGGGTGAACACTGAAGCTTTCTTT. Its protein product is CASSFRVNTEAFF.

This chain joins TRBV28 and TRBJ1-5; D unclear. Germline assignment: CDR1 MDHEN and CDR2 SYDVKM. CDR3 length equals 14 residues. Trimming pared 5 bases from V and 2 bases from J, leaving 10 bases between. CDR3 amino acids: CASSTISGNQPQHF. CDR3 sequence (DNA): TGTGCCAGCAGTACAATATCCGGCAATCAGCCCCAGCATTTT.

This clone was observed a handful of times. This chain joins TRBV19 and TRBJ1-2, with D possibly being TRBD1 (6 bases). The V gene's germline CDR1 is LNHDA and CDR2 SQIVND (reference sequence). There are 14 residues in the CDR3. Trimming pared 5 bases from V and 7 bases from J, leaving 17 bases between. This CDR3 reads CASSLGQKPSGYTF. The CDR3 DNA is TGTGCCAGTAGTCTCGGACAGAAGCCCTCTGGCTACACCTTC.

The chain links TRBV2 to TRBJ1-3; D unclear. CDR3 length equals 15 residues. Looked up from germline, CDR1 is SNHLY and CDR2 is FYNNEI. Deletions cut 3 bases from V and 1 base from J, with 10 bases between. The CDR3 bases are TGTGCCAGCAGTGATAGAATTCGTTCTGGAAACACCATATATTTT. Residues: CASSDRIRSGNTIYF.